Each of the 29 T cell receptor beta chains below was sequenced from the same sample in a study of blood T cell repertoires in COVID-19. Assay: immunoSEQ multiplex PCR; the TCRdb copy retains only in-frame clones and omits some. Found here are 54,000 or so clones, around 83% of them singletons; the top ten hold roughly 2%. The material sequenced was peripheral blood. The receptors were gathered from a woman aged 55-75 years with acute or convalescent COVID-19.

In this sample, this clone turned up once. V gene TRBV5-3 combines with J gene TRBJ2-7, with D possibly TRBD1 on 6 matching bases. TRBV5-3 is an ORF, with its function uncertain. This CDR3 spans 15 amino acids. V was shortened by 4 bases and J by 0 bases, with 14 bases between the two germline ends. CDR3 amino acids: CARSDDRLLSYEQYF. CDR3 DNA: TGTGCCAGAAGCGACGACAGGTTACTCTCCTACGAGCAGTACTTC.

The CDR3 DNA is TGTGCCTTACAGGGGAACACTGAAGCTTTCTTT. Translated: CALQGNTEAFF. The genes are TRBV30 and TRBJ1-1; the D gene is possibly TRBD1 (6 bases). The CDR3 has 11 amino acids. In germline, CDR1 is GTSNPN, CDR2 SVGIG (reference sequence). V lost 7 bases and J lost 1, with 7 bases in between.

This clone has just a few counts. This chain joins TRBV24-1 and TRBJ1-5; perhaps TRBD1 as D (5 bases). Germline loops: CDR1 KGHDR, CDR2 SFDVKD. The V gene lost 3 bases and the J gene lost 1 base, with 15 bases spanning the gap. CDR3 length: 17 residues. DNA of the CDR3: TGTGCCACCAGTGATCCCAGGGCCGGAGGGAGCAATCAGCCCCAGCATTTT. Translating gives CATSDPRAGGSNQPQHF.

This sequence joins TRBV13 and TRBJ2-3, with 9 bases aligning to TRBD1. Germline V lookup: CDR1 PRHDT, CDR2 FYEKMQ (reference sequence). The CDR3 is made up of 15 amino acids. V was clipped by 5 bases and J by 4 bases; unmatched bases: 7. CDR3 DNA: TGTGCCAGCAGCCCCCGGGACAGGGAGGCAGATACGCAGTATTTT. It specifies CASSPRDREADTQYF.

The chain couples TRBV11-2 to TRBJ2-7; 7 positions match TRBD2. After removal of 5 bases from V and 4 bases from J, the junction contained 20 bases not matched to a gene. The CDR3 contains 18 residues. The V gene's germline CDR1 is SGHAT and CDR2 FQNNGV. The CDR3 bases are TGTGCCAGCAGCCCAATTTCGAGGGCCCGGGAGGCAACGTACGAGCAGTACTTC. Translating gives CASSPISRAREATYEQYF.

This clone was observed a few times. The rearrangement joins TRBV5-1 to TRBJ1-4; 7 bases agree with TRBD1. CDR3 length: 16 amino acids. With 3 bases clipped from V and 7 bases from J, the junction kept 12 bases outside the gene matches. Germline V lookup: CDR1 SGHRS, CDR2 YFSETQ. CDR3 in DNA: TGCGCCAGCAGCTCTGGGGTACAGGGGCCAGGTGAAAAACTGTTTTTT. Translation: CASSSGVQGPGEKLFF.

The rearrangement links TRBV28 to TRBJ2-2; tentatively, D is TRBD2 (6 bases). With 6 bases removed from V and 6 bases from J, the gap between germline ends came to 23 bases. The CDR3 covers 17 residues. Per germline, CDR1 MDHEN and CDR2 SYDVKM. For the CDR3, the DNA is TGTGCCAGCAGCTCTTGGGTCGATGGGGGACTCCCCGGGGAGCTGTTTTTT. This encodes CASSSWVDGGLPGELFF.

The chain uses TRBV27 and TRBJ1-5; 7 bases are a match to TRBD1. The CDR3 runs to 15 residues. Germline V lookup: CDR1 MNHEY, CDR2 SMNVEV (reference sequence). V shed 5 bases, J shed 7 bases, and the junction held 11 bases outside the gene matches. The CDR3 region is CASSVRGNLNQPQHF. Written as DNA, the CDR3 is TGTGCCAGCAGTGTCAGGGGGAATTTAAACCAGCCCCAGCATTTT.

This rearrangement joins TRBV6-6 to TRBJ2-1; 7 bases fit TRBD2. J was trimmed by 6 bases and V by 4 bases; bases with no gene match: 12. Looked up from germline, CDR1 is MNHNY and CDR2 is SVGAGI (reference sequence). This CDR3 is built from 16 residues. The CDR3 DNA reads as TGTGCCAGCAGTTCCCCGGGCGGACTAGTATCCAATGAGCAGTTCTTC. Translation: CASSSPGGLVSNEQFF.

The chain carries TRBV5-1 and TRBJ2-7, with 7 bases matching TRBD2. CDR3 length: 15 amino acids. Germline V gene data show CDR1 as SGHRS and CDR2 as YFSETQ. The junction had 12 bases not matched to a gene; V was cut back by 4 bases and J by 5 bases. CDR3 coding DNA: TGCGCCAGCAGCCCTATGGCGGGAGATCTGCACGAGCAGTACTTC. Translation: CASSPMAGDLHEQYF.

This chain uses TRBV18 with TRBJ1-4, with 7 bases identical to TRBD1. Germline values: CDR1 KGHSH, CDR2 LQKENI. The length of the CDR3 is 13 residues. With 5 bases clipped from V and 10 bases from J, the junction kept 7 bases outside the gene matches. The CDR3: CASSTTGEGKLFF. In DNA form, the CDR3 reads TGTGCCAGCTCAACTACAGGGGAAGGAAAACTGTTTTTT.

In regard to this clone: Mismatch with germline at one junction end may stem from a read error. The chain joins TRBV28 to TRBJ1-2; no clear D. Per the germline V gene, CDR1 is MDHEN and CDR2 is SYDVKM. There are 14 residues in the CDR3. CDR3 amino acids: CASRFNQRYYGYTF. The CDR3 nucleotides read TGTGCCAGCCGTTTCAATCAGCGGTACTATGGCTACACCTTC.

The chain recombines TRBV18 with TRBJ1-5, with a tentative D call TRBD1 (6 bases). Germline V lookup: CDR1 KGHSH, CDR2 LQKENI. V was cut by 2 bases and J by 0 bases, with 8 bases left in between. The CDR3 is 15 amino acids. The CDR3 nucleotides read TGTGCCAGCTCACCAGGACAGAATAGCAATCAGCCCCAGCATTTT. It codes for CASSPGQNSNQPQHF.

V usage is TRBV5-4 and J usage is TRBJ2-2, with D uncertain. The germline V gene encodes CDR1 SGHNT and CDR2 YYREEE (reference sequence). This CDR3 has 14 residues. The ends were cut back, 1 base at V and 5 bases at J, with 9 bases in the middle. CDR3: CASSLRHGTGELFF. CDR3 sequence (DNA): TGTGCCAGCAGCTTGAGACACGGTACCGGGGAGCTGTTTTTT.

The CDR3 is CAWSGATLNYGYTF. CDR3 nucleotides: TGTGCCTGGAGTGGTGCTACCCTTAACTATGGCTACACCTTC. The chain couples TRBV30 to TRBJ1-2; D ambiguous. Germline V gives CDR1 GTSNPN, CDR2 SVGIG (reference sequence). The CDR3 runs to 14 residues. V dropped 1 base and J dropped 1 base, with 10 bases sitting between them.

The genes are TRBV18 and TRBJ1-1; 7 bases align to TRBD1. J was trimmed by 0 bases and V by 3 bases; bases with no gene match: 10. This CDR3 is 17 amino acids long. Per the germline V gene, CDR1 is KGHSH and CDR2 is LQKENI. The CDR3 coding sequence is TGTGCCAGCTCACCCTCAGGGGGACAGATCATGAACACTGAAGCTTTCTTT. Protein product: CASSPSGGQIMNTEAFF.

The CDR3 DNA reads TGTGCCAGCAGCTCCTTGACCAGGGCAGATACGCAGTATTTT. Translated, it gives CASSSLTRADTQYF. This chain links TRBV13 with TRBJ2-3; D is possibly TRBD1 (5 bases). The CDR3 extends over 14 amino acids. Germline CDR1 reads PRHDT; CDR2 reads FYEKMQ (reference sequence). The V gene lost 4 bases and the J gene lost 4 bases, with 12 bases spanning the gap.

The chain joins TRBV3-1 (or the pseudogene TRBV3-2) to TRBJ1-4, with a possible D match to TRBD1 (5 bases). Germline assignment: CDR1 LGHDT and CDR2 YNNKEL (reference sequence). The CDR3 extends over 17 amino acids. V was shortened by 0 bases and J by 2 bases, with 13 bases between the two germline ends. CDR3 sequence reads: CASSQEGRGRTNEKLFF. Written as DNA, the CDR3 is TGTGCCAGCAGCCAAGAGGGTAGGGGCAGGACTAATGAAAAACTGTTTTTT.

The rearrangement links TRBV18 to TRBJ2-3; D possibly corresponds to TRBD2 (6 bases). The V end was cut by 1 base, the J end by 3 bases, with 8 bases between. Germline CDR1 and CDR2: KGHSH and LQKENI. CDR3 size: 14 residues. CDR3 nucleotide sequence: TGTGCCAGCTCACCACGGCGGGAAACAGATACGCAGTATTTT. Its translation is CASSPRRETDTQYF.

The CDR3 here is CASSYSSGGEYNEQFF. In DNA, the CDR3 is TGTGCCAGCAGTTACTCTAGCGGGGGGGAGTACAATGAGCAGTTCTTC. The chain recombines TRBV6-5 with TRBJ2-1; 11 bases agree with TRBD2. The CDR3 sequence is 16 residues long. With V trimmed by 0 bases and J by 4 bases, 2 bases remained unmatched. Germline lookup yields CDR1 MNHEY and CDR2 SVGAGI.

This chain uses TRBV7-9 with TRBJ1-1; the match to TRBD1 covers 11 bases. The V and J ends lost 5 bases and 5 bases, in that order; junction bases with no gene match: 7. The CDR3 runs to 15 residues. Germline CDR1 reads SEHNR; CDR2 reads FQNEAQ (reference sequence). The CDR3 DNA follows: TGTGCCAGCAGCCCCGGACAGGGGGCGCGAACTGAAGCTTTCTTT. Translated: CASSPGQGARTEAFF.

The chain has TRBV2 and TRBJ1-6, with 7 bases aligning to TRBD1. Losses at the gene ends were 7 bases for V and 5 bases for J; bases not matched to a gene: 2. CDR1 is SNHLY, CDR2 FYNNEI, per germline. CDR3 size: 13 residues. The CDR3 coding sequence is TGTGCCAGCAACCAGGGGGATAATTCACCCCTCCACTTT. Protein: CASNQGDNSPLHF.

This clone appeared a single time. This rearrangement joins TRBV3-1 (or the pseudogene TRBV3-2) to TRBJ1-1; D unclear. The CDR3 sequence is 16 residues long. Trimming cost V 1 base and J 1 base, with 13 bases left between them. Germline assignment: CDR1 LGHDT and CDR2 YNNKEL (reference sequence). The CDR3 sequence is CASSQGLGRSNTEAFF. The CDR3, as DNA: TGTGCCAGCAGCCAAGGGCTGGGCAGGTCGAACACTGAAGCTTTCTTT.

The chain uses TRBV2 and TRBJ1-3, with D possibly TRBD1 on 5 matching bases. The germline V gene has CDR1 SNHLY and CDR2 FYNNEI. V gave up 6 bases and J gave up 2 bases, with 11 bases separating them. The CDR3 extends over 14 amino acids. The CDR3 coding sequence is TGTGCCAGCAGGGAGGGGTCTCCTGGAAACACCATATATTTT. Translated, it gives CASREGSPGNTIYF.

This chain uses TRBV11-1 with TRBJ1-1; 10 bases map to TRBD1. With V trimmed by 3 bases and J by 4 bases, 8 bases remained unmatched. Germline loops: CDR1 SGHAT, CDR2 FQDESV (reference sequence). The CDR3 loop spans 16 amino acids. The CDR3 reads CASSFRGTGASTEAFF. DNA of the CDR3: TGTGCCAGCAGCTTTCGTGGGACAGGGGCGTCCACTGAAGCTTTCTTT.

The J gene is TRBJ2-7, the V gene TRBV5-8, with D possibly matching TRBD2 (5 bases). Per germline, CDR1 SGHTS and CDR2 YDEGEE. This CDR3 has 14 residues. V lost 3 bases to trimming and J lost 4 bases, with 14 bases between them. The CDR3 protein is CASSYQQGGYEQYF. Written as DNA, the CDR3 is TGTGCCAGCAGCTATCAGCAAGGAGGATACGAGCAGTACTTC.

V is TRBV7-9 and J is TRBJ2-1; D is unresolved. The germline V gene encodes CDR1 SEHNR and CDR2 FQNEAQ (reference sequence). Trimming removed 5 bases at V and 0 bases at J, with 11 bases between. This CDR3 has 15 residues. CDR3 coding DNA: TGTGCCAGCAGCCCCCCTTTCCCCTCCTACAATGAGCAGTTCTTC. Its translation: CASSPPFPSYNEQFF.

This chain uses TRBV6-5 with TRBJ1-6; D is uncertain. The V gene's germline CDR1 is MNHEY and CDR2 SVGAGI. V shed 5 bases and J shed 3 bases, with 11 bases lying between them. The CDR3 loop spans 15 amino acids. DNA for the CDR3: TGTGCCAGCAGTATCCCCGGGGTCTATAATTCACCCCTCCACTTT. The encoded protein is CASSIPGVYNSPLHF.

The chain joins TRBV5-1 to TRBJ2-7; D is possibly TRBD1 (6 bases). Germline V gives CDR1 SGHRS, CDR2 YFSETQ. There are 14 residues in the CDR3. Trimming took off 4 bases at V and 5 bases at J, with 16 bases between the two ends. CDR3 DNA sequence: TGCGCCAGCAGCGATACAGGGAGCCTCAACGAGCAGTACTTC. This sequence encodes CASSDTGSLNEQYF.